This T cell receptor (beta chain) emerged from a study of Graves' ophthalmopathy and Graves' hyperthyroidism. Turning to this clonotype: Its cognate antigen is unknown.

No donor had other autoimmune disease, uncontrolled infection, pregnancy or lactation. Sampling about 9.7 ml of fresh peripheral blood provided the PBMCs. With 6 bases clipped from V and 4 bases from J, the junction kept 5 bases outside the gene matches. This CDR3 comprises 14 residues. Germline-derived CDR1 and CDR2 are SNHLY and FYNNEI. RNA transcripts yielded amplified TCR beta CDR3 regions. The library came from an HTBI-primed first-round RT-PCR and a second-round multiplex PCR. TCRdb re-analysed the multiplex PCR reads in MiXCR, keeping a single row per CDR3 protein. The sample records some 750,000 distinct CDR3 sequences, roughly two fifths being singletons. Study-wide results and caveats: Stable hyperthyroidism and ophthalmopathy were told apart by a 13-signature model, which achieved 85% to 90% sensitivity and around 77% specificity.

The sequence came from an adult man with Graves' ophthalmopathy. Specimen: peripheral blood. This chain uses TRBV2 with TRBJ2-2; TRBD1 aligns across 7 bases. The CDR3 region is CASRSTGLTGELFF. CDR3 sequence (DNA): TGTGCCAGCAGGTCGACAGGGCTCACCGGGGAGCTGTTTTTT.